This T cell receptor (beta chain) was captured by sequencing in a study of T cells in Graves' hyperthyroidism and ophthalmopathy. The study, taken as a whole, reports: Classification by a 13 V-J model distinguished ophthalmopathy from stable hyperthyroidism.

TCR beta CDR3 regions were amplified from RNA transcripts. Initially, a first-round RT-PCR of the TCR CDR3 employed the HTBI primer set. MiXCR, run by TCRdb on the multiplex PCR reads, gives a single entry per CDR3 protein. The sample has roughly 110,000 distinct CDR3 sequences, about 16% seen once. Notes on this clonotype: The target antigen is unknown.

V lost 2 bases, J lost 1 base, and 8 bases lay in between. This CDR3 contains 14 residues. Germline CDR1 is SEHNR and CDR2 is FQNEAQ (reference sequence). Graves' hyperthyroidism is called stable when ophthalmopathy does not progress within 18 months. The genes are TRBV7-9 and TRBJ1-1; no reliable D call. Sequencing was performed on blood. The sequence was obtained from a woman in her forties or fifties with Graves' hyperthyroidism. DNA of the CDR3: TGTGCCAGCAGCTTACCACAGTCGAACACTGAAGCTTTCTTT. Its protein product is CASSLPQSNTEAFF.